This TCR beta chain was found in a study of blood T cell repertoires in COVID-19. For the study at large: T cells, B-cell-depleted T cells, or PBMCs supplied cDNA or gDNA.

The sample holds one count of this clone. Per the original methods: The authors estimated nucleated cell counts from reference gene primer amplification. Using immunoSEQ multiplex PCR, the repertoire was profiled, and TCRdb retains in-frame clones only, with some absent. V and J calls and clone size are copied from that table; D and trimming were computed from the DNA. The sample gives roughly 91,000 clones, roughly 82% of which show up once; 1% to 1.5% is in the top ten. Germline V gene data show CDR1 as MDHEN and CDR2 as SYDVKM. The CDR3 has 16 amino acids. V lost 6 bases and J lost 2; bases outside the gene matches: 10.

The sequence came from a woman of 80 years or more with acute or convalescent COVID-19. The genes are TRBV28 and TRBJ1-5; 7 bases map to TRBD1. The sample comprised peripheral blood. CDR3 in amino acids: CASSLGAGGGNQPQHF. The CDR3 DNA sequence: TGTGCCAGCAGCCTTGGGGCAGGGGGAGGCAATCAGCCCCAGCATTTT.